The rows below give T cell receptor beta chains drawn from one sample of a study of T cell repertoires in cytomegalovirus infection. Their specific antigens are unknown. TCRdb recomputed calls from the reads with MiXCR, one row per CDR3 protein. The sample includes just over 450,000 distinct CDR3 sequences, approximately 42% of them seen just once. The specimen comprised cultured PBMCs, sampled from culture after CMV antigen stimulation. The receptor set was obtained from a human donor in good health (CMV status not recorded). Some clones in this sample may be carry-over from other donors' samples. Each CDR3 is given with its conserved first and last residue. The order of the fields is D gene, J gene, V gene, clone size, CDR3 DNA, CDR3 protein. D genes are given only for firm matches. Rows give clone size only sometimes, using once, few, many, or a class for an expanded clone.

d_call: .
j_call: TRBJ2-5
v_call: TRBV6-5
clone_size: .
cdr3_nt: TGTGCCAGCACTTTCAGGGGAGTGGAGACCCAGTACTTC
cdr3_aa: CASTFRGVETQYF

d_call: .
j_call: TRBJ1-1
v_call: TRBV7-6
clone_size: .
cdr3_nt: TGTGCCAGCAGCGTAGTACAGGGCACTGAAGCTTTCTTT
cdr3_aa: CASSVVQGTEAFF

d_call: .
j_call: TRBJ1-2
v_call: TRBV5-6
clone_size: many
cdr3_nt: TGTGCCAGCAGCTTAGGCCAAGGGGCCTATGGCTACACCTTC
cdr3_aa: CASSLGQGAYGYTF

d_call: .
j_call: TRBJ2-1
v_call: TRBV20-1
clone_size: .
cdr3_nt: TGCAGTGCTAGAGATGGTAGCACCTACAATGAGCAGTTCTTC
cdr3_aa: CSARDGSTYNEQFF

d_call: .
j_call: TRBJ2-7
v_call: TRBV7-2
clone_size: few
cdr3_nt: TGTGCCAGCAGCTTATCAGGGTTAGGGTCCTACGAGCAGTACTTC
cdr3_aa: CASSLSGLGSYEQYF

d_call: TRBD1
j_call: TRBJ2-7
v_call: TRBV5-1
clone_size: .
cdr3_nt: TGCGCCAGCAGCACCGGGACAGGGGTGTACGAGCAGTACTTC
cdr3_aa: CASSTGTGVYEQYF

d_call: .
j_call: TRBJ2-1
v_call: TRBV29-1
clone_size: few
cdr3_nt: TGCAGCGTTGACGGGCTAGCCTATATCAATGAGCAGTTCTTC
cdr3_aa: CSVDGLAYINEQFF

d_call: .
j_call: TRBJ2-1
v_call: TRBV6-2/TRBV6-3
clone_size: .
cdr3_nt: TGTGCCACCTCCGGAGGGGCCCTTGGGGTAGAGCAGTTCTTC
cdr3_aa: CATSGGALGVEQFF

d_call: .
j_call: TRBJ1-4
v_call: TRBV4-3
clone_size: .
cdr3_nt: TGCGCCAGCAGCCAAGTCGTAGGGGATGAAAAACTGTTTTTT
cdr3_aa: CASSQVVGDEKLFF

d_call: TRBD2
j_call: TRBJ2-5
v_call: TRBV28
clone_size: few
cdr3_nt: TGTGCCAGCAGTTTACCTAGCGGGGGGGTTCGGGAGACCCAGTACTTC
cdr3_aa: CASSLPSGGVRETQYF

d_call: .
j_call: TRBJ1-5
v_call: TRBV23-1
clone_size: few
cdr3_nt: TGCGCCAGCAGTCAAGCCACTAGCCGCTCTCAGCCCCAGCATTTT
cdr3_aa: CASSQATSRSQPQHF

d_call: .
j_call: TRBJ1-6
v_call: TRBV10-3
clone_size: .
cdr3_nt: TGTGCCATCAGGGCGGGCTATAATTCACCCCTCCACTTT
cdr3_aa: CAIRAGYNSPLHF

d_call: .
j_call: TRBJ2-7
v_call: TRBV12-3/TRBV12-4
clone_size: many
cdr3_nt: TGTGCCAGCAGTTTTGCCTACGAGCAGTACTTC
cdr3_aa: CASSFAYEQYF

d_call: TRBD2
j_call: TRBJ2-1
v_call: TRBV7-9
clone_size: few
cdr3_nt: TGTGCCAGCAGTTGGGGAGCGGGAGGGCCGTACAATGAGCAGTTCTTC
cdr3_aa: CASSWGAGGPYNEQFF

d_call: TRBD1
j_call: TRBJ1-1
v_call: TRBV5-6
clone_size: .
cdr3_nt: TGTGCCAGCAGCTTGGGGCTTGACAGGGCGCGAGCTTTCTTT
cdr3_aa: CASSLGLDRARAFF

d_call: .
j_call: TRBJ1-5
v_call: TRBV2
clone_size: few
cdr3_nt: TGTGCCAGCAGTTCGGGACGGAACAATCAGCCCCAGCATTTT
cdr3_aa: CASSSGRNNQPQHF

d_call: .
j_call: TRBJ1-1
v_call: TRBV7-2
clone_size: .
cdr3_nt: TGTGCCAGCAGCAAGGACCGGGACACTGAAGCTTTCTTT
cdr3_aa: CASSKDRDTEAFF

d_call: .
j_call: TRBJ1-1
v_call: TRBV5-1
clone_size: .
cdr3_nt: TGCGCCAGCAGCCCGGGGGCGAATCGGAACACTGAAGCTTTCTTT
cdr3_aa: CASSPGANRNTEAFF

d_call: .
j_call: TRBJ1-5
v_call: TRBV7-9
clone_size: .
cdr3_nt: TGTGCCAGCAGCAGTGACAGCTATAGCAATCAGCCCCAGCATTTT
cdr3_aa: CASSSDSYSNQPQHF

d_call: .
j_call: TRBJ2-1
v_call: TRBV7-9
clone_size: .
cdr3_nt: TGTGCCAGCAGCCCTAGAGTAGAGGTGAATGAGCAGTTCTTC
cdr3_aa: CASSPRVEVNEQFF

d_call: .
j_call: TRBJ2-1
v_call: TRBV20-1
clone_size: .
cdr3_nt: TGCAGTTCAAAGGGGGGGGGCCGGGAGCAGTTCTTC
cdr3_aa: CSSKGGGREQFF

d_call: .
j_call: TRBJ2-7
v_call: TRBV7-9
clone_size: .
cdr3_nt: TGTGCCAGCAGCTTCTCGACGGCCTACGAGCAGTACTTC
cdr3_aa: CASSFSTAYEQYF

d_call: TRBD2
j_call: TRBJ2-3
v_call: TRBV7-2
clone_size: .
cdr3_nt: TGTGCCAGCAGCCCCCTAGCGGGAGCGTGGGGGTTCACAGATACGCAGTATTTT
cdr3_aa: CASSPLAGAWGFTDTQYF

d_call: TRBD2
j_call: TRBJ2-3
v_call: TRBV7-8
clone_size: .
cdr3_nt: TGTGCCAGCCGGGAGGGGAGCAGCACAGATACGCAGTATTTT
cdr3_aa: CASREGSSTDTQYF

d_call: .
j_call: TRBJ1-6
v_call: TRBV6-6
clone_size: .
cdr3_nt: TGTGCCAGCGGACCAAGGAGGGGAGCCCTCCACTTT
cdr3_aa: CASGPRRGALHF

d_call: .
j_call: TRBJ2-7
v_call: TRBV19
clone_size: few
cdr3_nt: TGTGCCAGTAGTACAGGGGGGGTCTCCGAGCAGTACTTC
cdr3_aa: CASSTGGVSEQYF